This T cell receptor beta chain was recovered during a study of blood T cell repertoires in COVID-19. Study information: Both acute and convalescent COVID-19 samples were obtained from the United States, Italy and Spain. From T cells, B-cell-depleted T cells, or PBMCs came the material, which was cDNA or gDNA.

Under the authors' procedure: Nucleated cell counts were estimated from reference gene primer amplification. The protocol was immunoSEQ multiplex PCR, while the TCRdb copy is restricted to in-frame clones and leaves out a portion. V and J calls and clone size follow that table, whereas D and trimming were derived from the DNA. This sample yields approximately 150,000 clones, of which 65% to 85% are seen a single time; roughly 8.6% belongs to the top ten. The CDR3 is 14 amino acids. CDR1 and CDR2 from the germline V gene are SGHRS and YFSETQ. The V gene lost 4 bases and the J gene lost 2 bases, with 11 bases spanning the gap.

The source is a man in his fifties or sixties with active or convalescent COVID-19. V and J are TRBV5-1 and TRBJ2-3; possibly TRBD2 for D (6 bases). Sequencing was performed on peripheral blood. The CDR3 nucleotides read TGCGCCAGCAGCCCTACTAGCCACACAGATACGCAGTATTTT. Protein sequence: CASSPTSHTDTQYF.